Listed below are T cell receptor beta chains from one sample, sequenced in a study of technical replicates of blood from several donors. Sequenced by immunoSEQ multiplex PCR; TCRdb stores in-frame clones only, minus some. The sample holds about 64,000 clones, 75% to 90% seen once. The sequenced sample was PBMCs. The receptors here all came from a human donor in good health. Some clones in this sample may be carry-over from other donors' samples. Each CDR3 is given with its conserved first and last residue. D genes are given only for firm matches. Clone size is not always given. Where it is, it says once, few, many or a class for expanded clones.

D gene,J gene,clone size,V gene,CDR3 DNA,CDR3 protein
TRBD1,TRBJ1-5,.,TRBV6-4,TGTGCCAGCAGTGGCAGGACAGGGGGACGTCAGCCCCAGCATTTT,CASSGRTGGRQPQHF
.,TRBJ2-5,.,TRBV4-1,TGCGCCAGCAGCCCGCAGGAGGTGGCCAGGGAGACCCAGTACTTC,CASSPQEVARETQYF
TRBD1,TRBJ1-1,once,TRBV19,TGTGCCAGTGGGACAGGGTCGAACACTGAAGCTTTCTTT,CASGTGSNTEAFF
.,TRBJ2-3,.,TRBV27,TGTGCCAGCAAAATTGACAGGCGCACAGATACGCAGTATTTT,CASKIDRRTDTQYF
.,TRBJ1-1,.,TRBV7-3,TGTGCCAGCAGCTTAGCAGAGAACACTGAAGCTTTCTTT,CASSLAENTEAFF
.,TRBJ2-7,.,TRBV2,TGTGCCAGCAGTGCTTCCTCCTACGAGCAGTACTTC,CASSASSYEQYF
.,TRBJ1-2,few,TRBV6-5,TGTGCCAGCAGGCAGGGTCATGGCTACACCTTC,CASRQGHGYTF
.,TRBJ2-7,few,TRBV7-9,TGTGCCAGCAGCTTAGTGGGGGGGCCGGGCGAGCAGTACTTC,CASSLVGGPGEQYF
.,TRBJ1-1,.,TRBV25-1,TGTGCCAGCAAGCGTACGCCCAACACTGAAGCTTTCTTT,CASKRTPNTEAFF
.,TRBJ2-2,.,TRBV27,TGTGCCAGCAGTTTGATCTTTCAGGGGGAGCTGTTTTTT,CASSLIFQGELFF
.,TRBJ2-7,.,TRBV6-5,TGTGCCAGCAGTTATTTCCCAGGCTACGAGCAGTACTTC,CASSYFPGYEQYF
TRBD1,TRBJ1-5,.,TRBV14,TGTGCCAGCAGCCAAATAGGACAGGCCCAGCCCCAGCATTTT,CASSQIGQAQPQHF